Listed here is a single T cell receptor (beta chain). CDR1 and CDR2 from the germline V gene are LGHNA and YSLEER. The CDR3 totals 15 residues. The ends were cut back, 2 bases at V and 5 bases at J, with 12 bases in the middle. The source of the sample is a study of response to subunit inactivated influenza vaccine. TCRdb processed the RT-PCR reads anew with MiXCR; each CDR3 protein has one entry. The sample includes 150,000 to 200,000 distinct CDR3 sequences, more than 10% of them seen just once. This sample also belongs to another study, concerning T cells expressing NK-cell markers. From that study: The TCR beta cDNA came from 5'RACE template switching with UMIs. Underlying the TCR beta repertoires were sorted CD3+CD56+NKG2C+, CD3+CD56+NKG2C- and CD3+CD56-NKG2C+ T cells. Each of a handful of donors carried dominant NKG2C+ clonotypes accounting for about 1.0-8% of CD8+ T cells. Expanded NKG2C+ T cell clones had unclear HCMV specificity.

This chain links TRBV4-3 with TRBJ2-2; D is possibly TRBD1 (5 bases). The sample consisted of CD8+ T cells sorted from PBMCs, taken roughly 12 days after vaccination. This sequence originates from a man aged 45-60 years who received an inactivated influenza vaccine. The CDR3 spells CASSQTQAGTGELFF. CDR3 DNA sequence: TGCGCCAGCAGCCAAACCCAGGCAGGGACCGGGGAGCTGTTTTTT.